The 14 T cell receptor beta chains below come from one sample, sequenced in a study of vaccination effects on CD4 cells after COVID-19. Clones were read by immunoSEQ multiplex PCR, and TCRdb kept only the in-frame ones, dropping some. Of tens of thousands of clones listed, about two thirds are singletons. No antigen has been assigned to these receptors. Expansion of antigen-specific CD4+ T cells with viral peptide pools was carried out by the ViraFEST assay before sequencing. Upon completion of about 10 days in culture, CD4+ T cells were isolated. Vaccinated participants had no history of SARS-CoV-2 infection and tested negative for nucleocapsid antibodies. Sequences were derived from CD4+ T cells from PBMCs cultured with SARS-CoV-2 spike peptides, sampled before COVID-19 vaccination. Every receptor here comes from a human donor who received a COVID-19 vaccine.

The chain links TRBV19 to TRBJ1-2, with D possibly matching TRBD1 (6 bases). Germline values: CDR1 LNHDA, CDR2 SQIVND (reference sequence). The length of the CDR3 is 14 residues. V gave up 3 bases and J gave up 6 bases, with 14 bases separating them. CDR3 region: CASSIRTGSNGYTF. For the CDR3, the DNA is TGTGCCAGTAGTATTCGAACAGGGAGTAATGGCTACACCTTC.

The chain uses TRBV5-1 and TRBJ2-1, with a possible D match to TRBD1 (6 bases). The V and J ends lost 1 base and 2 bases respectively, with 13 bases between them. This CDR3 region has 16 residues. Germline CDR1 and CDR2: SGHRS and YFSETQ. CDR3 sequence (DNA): TGCGCCAGCAGCTTGCGGGCCACAGGGCCCTACAATGAGCAGTTCTTC. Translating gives CASSLRATGPYNEQFF.

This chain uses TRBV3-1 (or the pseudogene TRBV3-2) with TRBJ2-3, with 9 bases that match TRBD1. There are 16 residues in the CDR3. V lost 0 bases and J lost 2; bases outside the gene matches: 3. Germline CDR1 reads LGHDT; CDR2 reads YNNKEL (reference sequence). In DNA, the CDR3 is TGTGCCAGCAGCCAAGATGGACAGGGGTCCACAGATACGCAGTATTTT. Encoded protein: CASSQDGQGSTDTQYF.

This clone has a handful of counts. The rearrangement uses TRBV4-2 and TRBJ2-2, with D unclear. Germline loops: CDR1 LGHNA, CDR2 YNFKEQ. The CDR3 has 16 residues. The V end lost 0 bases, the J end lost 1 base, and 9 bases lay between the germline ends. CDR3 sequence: CASSQEPPGNTGELFF. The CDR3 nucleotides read TGTGCCAGCAGCCAAGAGCCCCCGGGGAACACCGGGGAGCTGTTTTTT.

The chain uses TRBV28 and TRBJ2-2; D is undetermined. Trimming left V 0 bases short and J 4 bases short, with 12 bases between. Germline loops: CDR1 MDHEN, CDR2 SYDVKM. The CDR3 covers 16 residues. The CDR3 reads CASSLWSVKGTGELFF. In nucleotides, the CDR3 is TGTGCCAGCAGTTTATGGTCGGTGAAGGGCACCGGGGAGCTGTTTTTT.

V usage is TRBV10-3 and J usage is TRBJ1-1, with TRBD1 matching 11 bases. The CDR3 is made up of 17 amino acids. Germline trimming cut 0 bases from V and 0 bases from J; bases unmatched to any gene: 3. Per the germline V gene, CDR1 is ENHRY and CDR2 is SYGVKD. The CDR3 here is CAISESRTGGLNTEAFF. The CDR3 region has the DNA TGTGCCATCAGTGAGTCGCGGACAGGGGGCCTGAACACTGAAGCTTTCTTT.

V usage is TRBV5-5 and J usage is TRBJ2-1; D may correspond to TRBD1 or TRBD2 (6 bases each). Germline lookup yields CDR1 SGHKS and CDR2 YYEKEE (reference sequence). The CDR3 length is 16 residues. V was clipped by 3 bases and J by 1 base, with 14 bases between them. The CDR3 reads CASSSGAGISYNEQFF. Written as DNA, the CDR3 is TGTGCCAGCAGCTCGGGGGCAGGGATTTCCTACAATGAGCAGTTCTTC.

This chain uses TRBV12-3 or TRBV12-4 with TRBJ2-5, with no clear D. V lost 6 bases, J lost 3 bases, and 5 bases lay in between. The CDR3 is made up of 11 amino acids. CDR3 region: CASSIEETQYF. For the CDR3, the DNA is TGTGCCAGCAGCATAGAAGAGACCCAGTACTTC.

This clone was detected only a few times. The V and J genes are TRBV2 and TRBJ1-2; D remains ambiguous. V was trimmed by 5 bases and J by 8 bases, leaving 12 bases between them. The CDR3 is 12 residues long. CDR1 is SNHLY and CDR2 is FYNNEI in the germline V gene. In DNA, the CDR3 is TGTGCCAGCAGTCGCCCTGGCCAGGGCTACACCTTC. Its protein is CASSRPGQGYTF.

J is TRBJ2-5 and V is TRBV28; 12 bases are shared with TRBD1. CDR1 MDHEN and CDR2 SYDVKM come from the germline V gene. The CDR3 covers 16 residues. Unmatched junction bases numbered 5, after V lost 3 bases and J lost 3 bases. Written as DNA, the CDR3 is TGTGCCAGCAGTTTGGGACAGGGGGCAAGAAAAGAGACCCAGTACTTC. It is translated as CASSLGQGARKETQYF. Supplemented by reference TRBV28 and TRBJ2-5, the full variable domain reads DVKVTQSSRYLVKRTGEKVFLECVQDMDHENMFWYRQDPGLGLRLIYFSYDVKMKEKGDIPEGYSVSREKKERFSLILESASTNQTSMYLCASSLGQGARKETQYFGPGTRLLVL.

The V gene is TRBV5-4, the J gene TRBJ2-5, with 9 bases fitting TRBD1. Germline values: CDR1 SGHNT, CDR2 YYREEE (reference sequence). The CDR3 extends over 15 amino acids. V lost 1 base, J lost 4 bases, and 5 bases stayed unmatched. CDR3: CASSLNRGLGETQYF. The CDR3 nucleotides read TGTGCCAGCAGCTTGAACAGGGGGCTGGGAGAGACCCAGTACTTC.

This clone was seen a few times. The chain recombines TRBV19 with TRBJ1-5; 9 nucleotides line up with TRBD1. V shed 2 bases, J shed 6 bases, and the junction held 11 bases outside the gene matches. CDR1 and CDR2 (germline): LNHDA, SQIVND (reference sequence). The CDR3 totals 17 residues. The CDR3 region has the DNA TGTGCCAGTAGTATAATAGGAGGGACAGGGTTCGGTCAGCCCCAGCATTTT. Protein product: CASSIIGGTGFGQPQHF.

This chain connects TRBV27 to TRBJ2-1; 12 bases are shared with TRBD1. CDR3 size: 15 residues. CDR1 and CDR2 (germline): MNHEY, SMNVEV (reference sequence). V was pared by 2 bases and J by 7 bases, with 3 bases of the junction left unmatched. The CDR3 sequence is CASSLGTGGGNEQFF. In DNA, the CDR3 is TGTGCCAGCAGTTTAGGGACAGGGGGCGGAAATGAGCAGTTCTTC.

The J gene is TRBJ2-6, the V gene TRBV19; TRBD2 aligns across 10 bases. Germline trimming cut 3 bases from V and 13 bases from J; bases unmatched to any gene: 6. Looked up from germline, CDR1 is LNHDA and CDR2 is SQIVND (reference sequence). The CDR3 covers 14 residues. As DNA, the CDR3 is TGTGCCAGTAGTATGTCGGCTAGCGGGGGTGTCCTGACTTTC. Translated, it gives CASSMSASGGVLTF.